The 12 T cell receptor beta chains listed next were all sequenced from one sample in a study of T-cell memory formation after mild COVID-19. Each CDR3 protein is one row after TCRdb ran MiXCR on the 5' RACE reads. Of 30,000 or so distinct CDR3 sequences listed, under 25% are singletons. Sequencing was done on a sample of PBMCs or a T cell subset sorted from them (not recorded which). The receptors here all came from an adult who had mild COVID-19 (a few samples of this study predate the infection). Cell type and time point are not known.

The table lists this clonotype with many counts. The chain is built from TRBV12-3 or TRBV12-4 and TRBJ2-5, with 8 bases lining up with TRBD1. V shed 5 bases and J 5 bases; nucleotides not matched to a gene: 10. This CDR3 region has 15 residues. This CDR3 is CASSPRQGPWETQYF. The CDR3 coding sequence is TGTGCCAGCAGTCCTCGACAGGGGCCTTGGGAGACCCAGTACTTC.

As regards this clonotype: Germline and junction disagree at one end, which may indicate a read error. The chain carries TRBV13 and TRBJ1-5; D is uncertain. CDR1 and CDR2 from the germline V gene are PRHDT and FYEKMQ (reference sequence). The CDR3 is 12 amino acids. Here the CDR3 reads CASSVGNQPQHF. The CDR3 nucleotides read TGTGCCAGCAGTGTCGGGAACCAGCCACAGCATTTT.

This clonotype was detected only a few times. The rearrangement uses TRBV30 and TRBJ1-1; D perhaps matches TRBD1 (6 bases). CDR1 and CDR2 from the germline V gene are GTSNPN and SVGIG (reference sequence). The CDR3 consists of 16 residues. V lost 2 bases, J lost 1 base, and 17 bases lay in between. CDR3 bases: TGTGCCTGGAGTAAGGGGGGATTAGTGGAGAACACTGAAGCTTTCTTT. This sequence encodes CAWSKGGLVENTEAFF.

This clonotype was picked up many times. The chain carries TRBV11-3 and TRBJ1-2; a possible D gene is TRBD1 (5 bases). CDR1 is SGHNT and CDR2 is YENEEA in the germline V gene. CDR3 length: 14 residues. The V and J ends lost 5 bases and 2 bases respectively, with 12 bases between them. In nucleotides, the CDR3 is TGTGCCAGCAGCCCCCATTCAGGGAACTATGGCTACACCTTC. It encodes CASSPHSGNYGYTF.

This chain joins TRBV7-2 and TRBJ2-1, with D tentatively TRBD2 (6 bases). The CDR3 consists of 11 residues. Germline V CDR1 and CDR2: SGHTA, FQGNSA. The ends were cut back, 7 bases at V and 15 bases at J, with 16 bases in the middle. The CDR3 nucleotides are TGTGCCAGCAAACTAGCCTGGGATCCGTTCTTC. Translation: CASKLAWDPFF.

The V call is TRBV5-4, the J call TRBJ1-5; D is perhaps TRBD1 (5 bases). Germline V lookup: CDR1 SGHNT, CDR2 YYREEE (reference sequence). The CDR3 has 14 residues. V lost 4 bases and J lost 0, with 8 bases in between. The CDR3 loop reads CASSPGISNQPQHF. CDR3 bases: TGTGCCAGCAGCCCAGGGATTAGCAATCAGCCCCAGCATTTT.

This clonotype was counted only a few times. The chain uses TRBV3-1 and TRBJ2-6; D remains ambiguous. V lost 1 base to trimming and J lost 2 bases, with 9 bases between them. The germline V gene has CDR1 LGHDT and CDR2 YNNKEL (reference sequence). CDR3 length equals 16 residues. The CDR3 sequence is CASSQGVRPGANVLTF. The CDR3 coding sequence is TGTGCCAGCAGCCAAGGGGTGAGGCCTGGGGCCAACGTCCTGACTTTC.

This clonotype was detected ten times or more. The chain has TRBV15 and TRBJ2-1; 9 bases fit TRBD2. J lost 2 bases, V lost 1 base, and 3 bases had no gene match. This CDR3 has 16 amino acids. Per the germline V gene, CDR1 is LNHNV and CDR2 is YYDKDF (reference sequence). The CDR3 nucleotides are TGTGCCACCAGCAGAGGAGCGGGGGGAACCTACAATGAGCAGTTCTTC. Translating it yields CATSRGAGGTYNEQFF. The complete variable domain, with remaining parts taken from reference TRBV15 and TRBJ2-1, reads DAMVIQNPRYQVTQFGKPVTLSCSQTLNHNVMYWYQQKSSQAPKLLFHYYDKDFNNEADTPDNFQSRRPNTSFCFLDIRSPGLGDTAMYLCATSRGAGGTYNEQFFGPGTRLTVL.

The chain carries TRBV4-2 and TRBJ2-2, with D uncertain. V lost 3 bases and J 7 bases, leaving 9 bases between the germline ends. Per the germline V gene, CDR1 is LGHNA and CDR2 is YNFKEQ. The CDR3 runs 13 residues. As DNA, the CDR3 is TGTGCCAGCAGCCATGAAGGCGACGGGGAGCTGTTTTTT. It encodes CASSHEGDGELFF.

In its sample, this clonotype was seen many times. In nucleotides, the CDR3 is TGTGCCAGCAGCTTGGTCGCGGGATGGGGGGAGCAGTTCTTC. As protein: CASSLVAGWGEQFF. The J gene is TRBJ2-1, the V gene TRBV5-4, with D maybe TRBD2 (6 bases). V was clipped by 0 bases and J by 10 bases, with 14 bases between them. In germline, CDR1 is SGHNT, CDR2 YYREEE (reference sequence). There are 14 residues in the CDR3.

This clonotype was detected ten times or more. V gene TRBV9 combines with J gene TRBJ2-1; maybe TRBD1 (6 bases). Trimming cost V 0 bases and J 7 bases, with 26 bases left between them. From germline, CDR1 is SGDLS and CDR2 YYNGEE. The CDR3 extends over 19 amino acids. The CDR3 loop reads CASSVGVFGTQGSPNEQFF. CDR3 DNA: TGTGCCAGCAGCGTAGGGGTCTTTGGAACACAGGGATCACCGAATGAGCAGTTCTTC.

This clonotype was recorded at least ten times. The rearrangement joins TRBV7-8 to TRBJ2-1; 8 positions match TRBD1. The CDR3 is 13 residues long. The V gene end was trimmed by 5 bases and the J gene end by 6 bases; junction bases not matched to a gene: 3. Germline loops: CDR1 SGHVS, CDR2 FQNEAQ. The CDR3 nucleotides read TGTGCCAGCAGCACCACAGGGGGCAATGAGCAGTTCTTC. Encoded protein: CASSTTGGNEQFF.